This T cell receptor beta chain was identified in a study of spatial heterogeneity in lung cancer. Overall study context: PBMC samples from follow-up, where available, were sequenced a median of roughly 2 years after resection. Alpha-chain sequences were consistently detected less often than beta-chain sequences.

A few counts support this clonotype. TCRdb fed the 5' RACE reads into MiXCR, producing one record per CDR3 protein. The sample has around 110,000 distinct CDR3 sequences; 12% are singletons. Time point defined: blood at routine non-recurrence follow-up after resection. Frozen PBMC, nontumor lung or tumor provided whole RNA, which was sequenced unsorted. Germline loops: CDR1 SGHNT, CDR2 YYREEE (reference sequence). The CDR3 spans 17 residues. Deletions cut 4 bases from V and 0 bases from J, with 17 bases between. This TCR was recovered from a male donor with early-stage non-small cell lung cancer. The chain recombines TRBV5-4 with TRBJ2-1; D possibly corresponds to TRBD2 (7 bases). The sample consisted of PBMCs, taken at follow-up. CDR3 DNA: TGTGCCAGCAGCCCCACGCGGGGGCGAGGCTCCTACAATGAGCAGTTCTTC. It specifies CASSPTRGRGSYNEQFF.